The source of this T cell receptor (beta chain) is a study of cytomegalovirus exposure and HLA in healthy donors. Points from the study as a whole: In vitro data verified a few CMV-associated chains as specific for CMV antigens. Per a prior analysis, the majority of TCR beta V segments were productive roughly 87% or roughly 30% of the time. As immune exposure information, only CMV serostatus was available.

The study ran its PCR with 60 Vbeta and 13 Jbeta primers. Clones were sequenced by immunoSEQ multiplex PCR, and TCRdb holds only the in-frame ones, with some missing. Here the sample spans about 130,000 clones, approximately 80% being singletons. There are 16 residues in the CDR3. The germline CDR1 and CDR2 sequences are SQVTM and ANQGSEA. V shed 4 bases and J 1 base; nucleotides not matched to a gene: 10. Regarding this clone: Its cognate antigen is unknown.

This sequence originates from a man aged 45-65 years in good health and CMV-seronegative. Material: PBMCs. The chain recombines TRBV29-1 with TRBJ2-1; TRBD1 agrees at 7 bases. CDR3 sequence: CSVGDSIARSYNEQFF. The CDR3 DNA reads TGCAGCGTTGGGGACAGCATCGCCAGGTCCTACAATGAGCAGTTCTTC.